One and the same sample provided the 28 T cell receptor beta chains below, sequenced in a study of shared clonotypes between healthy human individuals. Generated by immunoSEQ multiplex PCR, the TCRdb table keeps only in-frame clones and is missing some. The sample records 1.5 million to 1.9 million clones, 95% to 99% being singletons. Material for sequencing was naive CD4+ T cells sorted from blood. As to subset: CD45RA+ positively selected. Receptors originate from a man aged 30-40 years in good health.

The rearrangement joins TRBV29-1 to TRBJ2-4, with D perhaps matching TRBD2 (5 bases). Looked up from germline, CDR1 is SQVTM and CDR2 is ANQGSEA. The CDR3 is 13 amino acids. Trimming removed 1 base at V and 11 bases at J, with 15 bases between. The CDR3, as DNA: TGCAGCGTTGAAGTGACCGGGGTCCCCCTTCAGTACTTC. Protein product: CSVEVTGVPLQYF.

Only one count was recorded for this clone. CDR3 in amino acids: CASSPRTAANYGYTF. The CDR3 DNA follows: TGTGCCAGCAGTCCTAGGACGGCAGCTAACTATGGCTACACCTTC. The V and J genes are TRBV2 and TRBJ1-2, with no clear D. With 5 bases removed from V and 0 bases from J, the gap between germline ends came to 13 bases. The CDR3 is made up of 15 amino acids. In germline, CDR1 is SNHLY, CDR2 FYNNEI.

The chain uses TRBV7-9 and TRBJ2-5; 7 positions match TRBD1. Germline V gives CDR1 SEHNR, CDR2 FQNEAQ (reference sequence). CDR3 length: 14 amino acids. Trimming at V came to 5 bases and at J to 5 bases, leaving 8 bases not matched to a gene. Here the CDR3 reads CASSPQGWGETQYF. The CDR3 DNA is TGTGCCAGCAGCCCACAGGGGTGGGGGGAGACCCAGTACTTC.

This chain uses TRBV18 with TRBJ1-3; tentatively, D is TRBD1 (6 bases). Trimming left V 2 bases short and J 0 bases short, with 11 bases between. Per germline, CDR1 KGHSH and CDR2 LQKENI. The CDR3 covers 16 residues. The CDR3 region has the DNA TGTGCCAGCTCACCAAGCCAGGGGAACTCTGGAAACACCATATATTTT. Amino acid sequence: CASSPSQGNSGNTIYF.

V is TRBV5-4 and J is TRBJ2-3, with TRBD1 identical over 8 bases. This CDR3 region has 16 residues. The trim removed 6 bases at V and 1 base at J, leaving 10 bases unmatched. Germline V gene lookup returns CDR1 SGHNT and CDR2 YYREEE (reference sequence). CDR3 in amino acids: CASNNPGTGGTDTQYF. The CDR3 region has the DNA TGTGCCAGCAACAACCCCGGGACAGGTGGCACAGATACGCAGTATTTT.

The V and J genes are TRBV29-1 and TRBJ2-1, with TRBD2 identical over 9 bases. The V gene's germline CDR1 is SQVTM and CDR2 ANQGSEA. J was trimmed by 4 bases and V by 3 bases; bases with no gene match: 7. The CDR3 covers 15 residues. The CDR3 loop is CSVESREGPYNEQFF. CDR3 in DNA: TGCAGCGTTGAGTCGCGGGAGGGCCCGTACAATGAGCAGTTCTTC.

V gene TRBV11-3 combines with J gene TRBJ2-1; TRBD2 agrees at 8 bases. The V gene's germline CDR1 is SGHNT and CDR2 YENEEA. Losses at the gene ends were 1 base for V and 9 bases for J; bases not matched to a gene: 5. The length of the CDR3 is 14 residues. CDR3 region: CASSLVTAGGEQFF. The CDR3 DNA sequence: TGTGCCAGCAGCTTAGTGACGGCGGGAGGTGAGCAGTTCTTC. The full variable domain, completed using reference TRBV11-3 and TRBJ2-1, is EAGVVQSPRYKIIEKKQPVAFWCNPISGHNTLYWYLQNLGQGPELLIRYENEEAVDDSQLPKDRFSAERLKGVDSTLKIQPAELGDSAVYLCASSLVTAGGEQFFGPGTRLTVL.

The CDR3, as DNA: TGTGCCAGCAGCTCCCAACTAGCGGCCAACACCGGGGAGCTGTTTTTT. This gives the protein CASSSQLAANTGELFF. The chain joins TRBV6-6 to TRBJ2-2, with 8 positions matching TRBD2. Germline loops: CDR1 MNHNY, CDR2 SVGAGI (reference sequence). V dropped 6 bases and J dropped 2; count of bases not matched to a gene: 8. This CDR3 has 16 residues.

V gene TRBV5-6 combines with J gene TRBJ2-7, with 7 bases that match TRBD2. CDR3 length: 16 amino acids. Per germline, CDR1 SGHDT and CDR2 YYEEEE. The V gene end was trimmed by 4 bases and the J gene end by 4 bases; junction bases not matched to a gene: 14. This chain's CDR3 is CASSVPPTREGYEQYF. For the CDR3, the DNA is TGTGCCAGCAGCGTCCCTCCAACTAGGGAGGGGTACGAGCAGTACTTC.

The CDR3 region has the DNA TGTGCCAGCAGTGTCCCAACCGGGACAGGGGTGGTGGAGCAGTACTTC. It codes for CASSVPTGTGVVEQYF. The rearrangement links TRBV28 to TRBJ2-7, with 10 bases aligning to TRBD1. The CDR3 spans 16 residues. In germline, CDR1 is MDHEN, CDR2 SYDVKM. J was trimmed by 7 bases and V by 5 bases; bases with no gene match: 14.

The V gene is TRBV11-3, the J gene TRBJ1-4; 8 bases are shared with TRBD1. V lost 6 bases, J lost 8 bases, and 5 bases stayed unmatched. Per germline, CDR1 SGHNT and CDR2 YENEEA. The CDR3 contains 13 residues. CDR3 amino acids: CASSPDREEKLFF. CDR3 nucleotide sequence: TGTGCCAGCAGTCCGGACAGGGAAGAAAAACTGTTTTTT.

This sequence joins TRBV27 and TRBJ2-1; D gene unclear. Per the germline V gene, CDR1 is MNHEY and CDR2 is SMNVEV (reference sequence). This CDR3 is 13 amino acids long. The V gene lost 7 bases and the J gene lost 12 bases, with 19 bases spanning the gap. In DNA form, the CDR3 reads TGTGCCAGCAAATTACTTGACTCTCCGGGGCAGTTCTTC. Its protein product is CASKLLDSPGQFF.

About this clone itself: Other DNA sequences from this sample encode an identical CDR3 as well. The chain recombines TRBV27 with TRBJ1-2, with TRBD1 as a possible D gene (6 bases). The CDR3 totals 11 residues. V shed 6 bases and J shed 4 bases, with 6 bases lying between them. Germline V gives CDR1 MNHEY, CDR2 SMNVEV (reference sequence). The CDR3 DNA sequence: TGTGCCAGCAGACAGGGCTATGGCTACACCTTC. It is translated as CASRQGYGYTF.

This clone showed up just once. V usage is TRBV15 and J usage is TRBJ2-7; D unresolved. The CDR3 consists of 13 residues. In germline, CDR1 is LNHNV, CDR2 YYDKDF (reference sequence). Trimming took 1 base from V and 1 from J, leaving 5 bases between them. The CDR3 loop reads CATSRGDSYEQYF. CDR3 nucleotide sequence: TGTGCCACCAGCAGAGGTGATTCCTACGAGCAGTACTTC.

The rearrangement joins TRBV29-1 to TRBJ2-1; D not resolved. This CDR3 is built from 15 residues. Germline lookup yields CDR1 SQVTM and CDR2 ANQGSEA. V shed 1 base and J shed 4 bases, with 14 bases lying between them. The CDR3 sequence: CSVEGRLTTYNEQFF. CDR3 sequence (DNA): TGCAGCGTTGAAGGCAGGCTCACTACTTACAATGAGCAGTTCTTC.

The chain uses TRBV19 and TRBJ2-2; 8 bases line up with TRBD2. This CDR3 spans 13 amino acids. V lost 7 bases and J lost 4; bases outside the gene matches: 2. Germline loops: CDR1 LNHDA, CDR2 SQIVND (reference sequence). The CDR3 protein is CASKGLATGELFF. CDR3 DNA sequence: TGTGCCAGTAAAGGACTAGCCACCGGGGAGCTGTTTTTT.

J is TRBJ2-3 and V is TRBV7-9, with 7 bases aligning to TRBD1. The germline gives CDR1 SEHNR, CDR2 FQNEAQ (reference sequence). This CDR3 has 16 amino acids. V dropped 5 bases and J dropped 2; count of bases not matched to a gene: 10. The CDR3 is CASSMLDRTYTDTQYF. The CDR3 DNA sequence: TGTGCCAGCAGCATGTTGGACAGGACTTACACAGATACGCAGTATTTT.

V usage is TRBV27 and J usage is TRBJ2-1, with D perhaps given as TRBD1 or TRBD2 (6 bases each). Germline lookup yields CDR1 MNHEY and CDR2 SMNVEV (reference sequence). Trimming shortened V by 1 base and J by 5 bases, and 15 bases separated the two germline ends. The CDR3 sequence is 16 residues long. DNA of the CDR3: TGTGCCAGCAGTTTATGGGGGGCGGGAATGGACAATGAGCAGTTCTTC. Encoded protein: CASSLWGAGMDNEQFF.

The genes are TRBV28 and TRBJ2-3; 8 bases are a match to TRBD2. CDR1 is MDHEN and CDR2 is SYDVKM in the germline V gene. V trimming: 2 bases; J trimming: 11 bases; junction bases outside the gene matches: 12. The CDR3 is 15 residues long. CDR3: CASSLAGGSSGGQYF. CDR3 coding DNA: TGTGCCAGCAGTTTAGCGGGAGGCTCCTCGGGTGGGCAGTATTTT.

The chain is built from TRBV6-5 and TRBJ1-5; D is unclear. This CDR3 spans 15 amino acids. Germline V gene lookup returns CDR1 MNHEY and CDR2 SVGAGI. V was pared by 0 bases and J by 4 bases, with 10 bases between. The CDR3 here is CASSYSGLGNQPQHF. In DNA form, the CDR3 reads TGTGCCAGCAGTTACTCGGGGTTAGGAAATCAGCCCCAGCATTTT.

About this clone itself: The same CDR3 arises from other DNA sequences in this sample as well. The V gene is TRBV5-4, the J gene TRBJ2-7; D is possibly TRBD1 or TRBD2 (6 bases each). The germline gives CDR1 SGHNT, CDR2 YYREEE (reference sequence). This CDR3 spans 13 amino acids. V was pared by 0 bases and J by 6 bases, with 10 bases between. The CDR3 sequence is CASSLAGGSEQYF. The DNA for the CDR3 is TGTGCCAGCAGCTTGGCCGGGGGCTCCGAGCAGTACTTC.

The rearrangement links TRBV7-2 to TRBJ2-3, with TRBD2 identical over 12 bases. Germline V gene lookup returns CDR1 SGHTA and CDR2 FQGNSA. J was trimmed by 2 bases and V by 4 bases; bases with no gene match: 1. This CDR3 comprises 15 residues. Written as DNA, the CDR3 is TGTGCCAGCAGCTGGACTAGCGGGATCACAGATACGCAGTATTTT. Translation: CASSWTSGITDTQYF.

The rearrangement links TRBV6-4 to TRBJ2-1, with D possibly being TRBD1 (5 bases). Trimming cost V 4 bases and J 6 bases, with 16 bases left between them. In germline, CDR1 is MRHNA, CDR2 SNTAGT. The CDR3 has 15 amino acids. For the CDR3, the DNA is TGTGCCAGCAGTGCGCTGGCAGGGTTAGGCAATGAGCAGTTCTTC. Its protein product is CASSALAGLGNEQFF.

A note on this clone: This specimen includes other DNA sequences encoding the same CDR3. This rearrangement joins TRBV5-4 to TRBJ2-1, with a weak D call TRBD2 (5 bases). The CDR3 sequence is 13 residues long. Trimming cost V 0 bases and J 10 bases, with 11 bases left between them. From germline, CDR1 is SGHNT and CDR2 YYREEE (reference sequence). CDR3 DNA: TGTGCCAGCAGCTTGGCGGGGAGAGGAGAGCAGTTCTTC. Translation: CASSLAGRGEQFF.

CDR3 sequence: CASSLVDSFYNEQFF. The CDR3, as DNA: TGCGCCAGCAGCTTGGTAGACAGTTTTTACAATGAGCAGTTCTTC. The V gene is TRBV5-1, the J gene TRBJ2-1, with a weak D call TRBD1 (5 bases). There are 15 residues in the CDR3. Germline-derived CDR1 and CDR2 are SGHRS and YFSETQ. The ends were cut back, 0 bases at V and 4 bases at J, with 11 bases in the middle.

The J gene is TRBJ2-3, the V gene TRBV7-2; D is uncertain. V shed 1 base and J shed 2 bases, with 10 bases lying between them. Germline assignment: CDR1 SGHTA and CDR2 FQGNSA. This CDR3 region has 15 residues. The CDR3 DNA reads TGTGCCAGCAGCTTAGGTCTAGGGTCCACAGATACGCAGTATTTT. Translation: CASSLGLGSTDTQYF.

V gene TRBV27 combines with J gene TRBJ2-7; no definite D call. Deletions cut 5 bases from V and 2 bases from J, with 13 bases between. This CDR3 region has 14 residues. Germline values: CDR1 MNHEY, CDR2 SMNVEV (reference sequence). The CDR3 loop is CASSPRPRTYEQYF. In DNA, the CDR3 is TGTGCCAGCAGTCCGCGGCCCCGGACCTACGAGCAGTACTTC.

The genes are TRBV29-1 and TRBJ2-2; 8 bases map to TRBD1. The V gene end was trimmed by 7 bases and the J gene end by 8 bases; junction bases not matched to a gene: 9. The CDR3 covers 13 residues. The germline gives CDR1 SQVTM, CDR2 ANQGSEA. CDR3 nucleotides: TGCAGCGCCGGACAGGGTCCTGAGGGGGAGCTGTTTTTT. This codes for CSAGQGPEGELFF.